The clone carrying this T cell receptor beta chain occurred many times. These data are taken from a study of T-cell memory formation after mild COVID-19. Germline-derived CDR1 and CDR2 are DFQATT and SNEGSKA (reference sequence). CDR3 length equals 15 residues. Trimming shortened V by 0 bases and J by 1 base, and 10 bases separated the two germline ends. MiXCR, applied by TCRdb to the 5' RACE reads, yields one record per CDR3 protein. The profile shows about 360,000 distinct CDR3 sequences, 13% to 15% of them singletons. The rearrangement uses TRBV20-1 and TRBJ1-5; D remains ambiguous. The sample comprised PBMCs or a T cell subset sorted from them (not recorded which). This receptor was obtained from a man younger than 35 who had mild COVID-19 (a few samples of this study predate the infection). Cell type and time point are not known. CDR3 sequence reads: CSARDIGFSNQPQHF. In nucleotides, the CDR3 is TGCAGTGCTAGAGATATAGGGTTCAGCAATCAGCCCCAGCATTTT.